What follows are 30 T cell receptor beta chains derived from one specimen sequenced in a study of blood T cell repertoires in COVID-19. Sequencing was performed with immunoSEQ multiplex PCR; in TCRdb, only in-frame clones are kept and a portion is missing. Among 200,000 to 300,000 clones listed, approximately 86% were seen once. Sequencing input: peripheral blood. The receptor source for this set is a woman aged 55 to 70 with active or convalescent COVID-19.

The chain is built from TRBV7-2 and TRBJ1-2; TRBD1 agrees at 9 bases. Germline assignment: CDR1 SGHTA and CDR2 FQGNSA. There are 14 residues in the CDR3. J gave up 4 bases and V 5 bases, and 5 bases lay outside the gene matches. CDR3: CASSVTGGSYGYTF. In nucleotides, the CDR3 is TGTGCCAGCAGCGTCACAGGGGGCAGCTATGGCTACACCTTC.

The table lists this clone with a few counts. The chain couples TRBV4-1 to TRBJ1-3; D uncertain. CDR1 MGHRA and CDR2 YSYEKL come from the germline V gene. V lost 5 bases and J lost 2, with 13 bases in between. This CDR3 spans 15 amino acids. The CDR3 nucleotides are TGCGCCAGCAGCACCCTCGCGGGGACTGGAAACACCATATATTTT. Amino acids: CASSTLAGTGNTIYF.

The chain couples TRBV21-1 to TRBJ2-4; the D call TRBD1 from the table was never checked on the DNA. TRBV21-1 is listed as a pseudogene. This CDR3 is built from 15 residues. Here the CDR3 DNA reads TGTGCCAGCAGCAAGGGGACAGGGGGCAAAAACATTCAGTACTTC. It codes for CASSKGTGGKNIQYF.

The chain recombines TRBV11-2 with TRBJ1-2; D call uncertain. Germline V gene sequence: CDR1 SGHAT, CDR2 FQNNGV. The CDR3 runs to 14 residues. Trimming shortened V by 7 bases and J by 1 base, and 13 bases separated the two germline ends. DNA for the CDR3: TGTGCCAGCATGAGTAGTACAGATAACTATGGCTACACCTTC. Protein: CASMSSTDNYGYTF.

A note on this clone: The CDR3 carries no conserved terminal phenylalanine or tryptophan, so it likely arises from a read error. No DNA is shown, since the ends of the CDR3 on it are uncertain; the CDR3 is the one TCRdb lists. The J gene is TRBJ1-1, the V gene TRBV25-1; TRBD1, the D gene given by the table, was not confirmed from the DNA. Germline V gives CDR1 MGHDK, CDR2 SYGVNS. The length of the CDR3 is 15 amino acids, counting both ends. This CDR3 reads CASSDLRDRAPTLAI.

The chain employs TRBV12-5 and TRBJ2-1, with D possibly being TRBD2 (6 bases). The V end was cut by 6 bases, the J end by 0 bases, with 15 bases between. The CDR3 length is 16 residues. From germline, CDR1 is LGHNT and CDR2 FRNRAP. The chain's CDR3 is CASGPVGGVSYNEQFF. The CDR3 region has the DNA TGTGCTAGTGGCCCCGTGGGGGGTGTCTCCTACAATGAGCAGTTCTTC.

This chain connects TRBV19 to TRBJ1-5; no clear D gene. There are 12 residues in the CDR3. Trimming shortened V by 3 bases and J by 6 bases, and 6 bases separated the two germline ends. Germline V gene data show CDR1 as LNHDA and CDR2 as SQIVND (reference sequence). CDR3 in DNA: TGTGCCAGTAGTATGAGGAGTCAGCCCCAGCATTTT. Translated, it gives CASSMRSQPQHF. The variable domain in full, with the rest retrieved from reference TRBV19 and TRBJ1-5, is DGGITQSPKYLFRKEGQNVTLSCEQNLNHDAMYWYRQDPGQGLRLIYYSQIVNDFQKGDIAEGYSVSREKKESFPLTVTSAQKNPTAFYLCASSMRSQPQHFGDGTRLSIL.

There are many counts of this clone. This CDR3 is CARSSPTRYYSGNTIYF. DNA for the CDR3: TGTGCCAGAAGCTCGCCAACTCGTTATTACTCTGGAAACACCATATATTTT. This chain uses TRBV7-5 with TRBJ1-3. TRBV7-5 is described as a pseudogene. This CDR3 comprises 17 residues.

V is TRBV7-6 and J is TRBJ2-7, with D tentatively TRBD2 (5 bases). CDR3 length equals 15 residues. Germline-derived CDR1 and CDR2 are SGHVS and FNYEAQ. The V end was cut by 4 bases, the J end by 5 bases, with 18 bases between. CDR3 in DNA: TGTGCCAGCAGCTCTCTTGCTTTGGGAGAGGACGAGCAGTACTTC. Its translation is CASSSLALGEDEQYF.

This chain connects TRBV7-2 to TRBJ1-3; the D gene is possibly TRBD1 (6 bases). This CDR3 has 16 amino acids. Germline-derived CDR1 and CDR2 are SGHTA and FQGNSA. V dropped 3 bases and J dropped 0 bases, with 12 bases sitting between them. CDR3 region: CASSLDLGASGNTIYF. As DNA, the CDR3 is TGTGCCAGCAGCTTGGACTTGGGGGCCTCTGGAAACACCATATATTTT. The whole variable domain, remainder taken from reference TRBV7-2 and TRBJ1-3, is GAGVSQSPSNKVTEKGKDVELRCDPISGHTALYWYRQSLGQGLEFLIYFQGNSAPDKSGLPSDRFSAERTGGSVSTLTIQRTQQEDSAVYLCASSLDLGASGNTIYFGEGSWLTVV.

The chain uses TRBV5-1 and TRBJ2-5, with 8 bases lining up with TRBD1. There are 15 residues in the CDR3. Per the germline V gene, CDR1 is SGHRS and CDR2 is YFSETQ. The J segment lost 0 bases and the V segment lost 4 bases, leaving 5 bases of the junction unmatched. CDR3 sequence: CASSLGQGNQETQYF. The DNA for the CDR3 is TGCGCCAGCAGCCTTGGACAGGGCAACCAAGAGACCCAGTACTTC.

The chain joins TRBV5-4 to TRBJ2-3; D is unresolved. The V and J ends lost 0 bases and 5 bases respectively, with 13 bases between them. This CDR3 has 15 amino acids. CDR1 and CDR2 (germline): SGHNT, YYREEE (reference sequence). The CDR3 loop reads CASSLASATGDTQYF. The CDR3 bases are TGTGCCAGCAGCTTGGCATCGGCCACGGGAGATACGCAGTATTTT.

This chain links TRBV14 with TRBJ2-5; 9 bases match TRBD2. Germline V gene data show CDR1 as SGHDN and CDR2 as FVKESK. V gave up 0 bases and J gave up 5 bases; unmatched junction bases: 7. The CDR3 covers 16 residues. DNA for the CDR3: TGTGCCAGCAGCCAAGATTCCCTAGCGGGGTGGGAGACCCAGTACTTC. The encoded protein is CASSQDSLAGWETQYF.

V usage is TRBV14 and J usage is TRBJ1-1; a possible D gene is TRBD1 (5 bases). The CDR3 loop spans 13 amino acids. V lost 5 bases, J lost 6 bases, and 13 bases lay in between. The germline V gene has CDR1 SGHDN and CDR2 FVKESK. CDR3 protein: CASSVQGLSEAFF. The CDR3 DNA is TGTGCCAGCAGCGTGCAGGGTCTGTCTGAAGCTTTCTTT.

CDR3 region: CASSLGGYQETQYF. The CDR3 nucleotides are TGTGCCAGCAGCTTAGGAGGGTACCAAGAGACCCAGTACTTC. The chain carries TRBV7-3 and TRBJ2-5; the D gene is possibly TRBD2 (6 bases). Germline V gene lookup returns CDR1 SGHTA and CDR2 FQGTGA. The length of the CDR3 is 14 residues. Trimming took off 2 bases at V and 0 bases at J, with 7 bases between the two ends.

The rearrangement joins TRBV27 to TRBJ1-6; weak D call: TRBD1 (5 bases). CDR3 length: 14 residues. V lost 6 bases, J lost 7 bases, and 13 bases lay in between. The germline V gene encodes CDR1 MNHEY and CDR2 SMNVEV (reference sequence). CDR3 amino acids: CASRVSGWNSPLHF. The CDR3 nucleotides are TGTGCCAGCAGGGTTTCAGGGTGGAATTCACCCCTCCACTTT.

This clone was observed a few times. This chain's CDR3 is CASSELTVGGMAGELFF. DNA of the CDR3: TGTGCCAGCAGTGAACTTACGGTCGGGGGGATGGCCGGGGAGCTGTTTTTT. The chain uses TRBV6-1 and TRBJ2-2; 7 nucleotides agree with TRBD2. The germline gives CDR1 MNHNS, CDR2 SASEGT. This CDR3 is built from 17 residues. The V and J ends lost 2 bases and 6 bases, in that order; junction bases with no gene match: 12.

The chain employs TRBV6-2 or TRBV6-3 and TRBJ2-5; a weak D match, TRBD2 (6 bases). V shed 6 bases and J shed 4 bases, with 15 bases lying between them. The germline V gene has CDR1 MNHEY and CDR2 SVGEGT. CDR3 size: 14 residues. CDR3 DNA: TGTGCCAGCAGCCCTCTAATCGGGGGAGAGACCCAGTACTTC. It encodes CASSPLIGGETQYF.

In its sample, this clone was seen once. J is TRBJ1-2 and V is TRBV7-2; D not certain. This CDR3 is built from 13 residues. CDR1 is SGHTA and CDR2 is FQGNSA in the germline V gene. V was shortened by 5 bases and J by 5 bases, with 12 bases between the two germline ends. The CDR3 DNA reads TGTGCCAGCAGCCCGGAAGCTAGGTATGGCTACACCTTC. Translated, it gives CASSPEARYGYTF.

The CDR3 nucleotides are TGTGCCAGCAGTGAATACGACAGTGGGGCGCCCCAGCATTTT. Its protein is CASSEYDSGAPQHF. This chain links TRBV6-4 with TRBJ1-5; D might be TRBD1 (5 bases). Germline V gene sequence: CDR1 MRHNA, CDR2 SNTAGT. V was pared by 3 bases and J by 9 bases, with 15 bases between. This CDR3 region has 14 residues.

The chain uses TRBV3-1 (or the pseudogene TRBV3-2) and TRBJ1-1; a weak D match, TRBD1 (5 bases). CDR1 and CDR2 (germline): LGHDT, YNNKEL (reference sequence). Trimming pared 5 bases from V and 4 bases from J, leaving 17 bases between. There are 15 residues in the CDR3. CDR3 loop: CASSGSLTGATEAFF. The CDR3, as DNA: TGTGCCAGCAGCGGCTCGCTAACAGGAGCCACTGAAGCTTTCTTT.

The rearrangement joins TRBV7-9 to TRBJ1-2, with TRBD1 identical over 10 bases. The CDR3 totals 15 residues. The germline gives CDR1 SEHNR, CDR2 FQNEAQ (reference sequence). With 7 bases clipped from V and 2 bases from J, the junction kept 7 bases outside the gene matches. The CDR3 DNA is TGTGCCAGCACTTGGGGGGACAGGGGAAACTATGGCTACACCTTC. The encoded protein is CASTWGDRGNYGYTF.

The gene calls are TRBV6-2 or TRBV6-3 and TRBJ2-1; the match to TRBD2 covers 8 bases. The CDR3 extends over 19 amino acids. Trimming at V came to 3 bases and at J to 0 bases, leaving 13 bases not matched to a gene. Per the germline V gene, CDR1 is MNHEY and CDR2 is SVGEGT. As DNA, the CDR3 is TGTGCCAGCAGTTATGGCGGGAGGAGGGAAGCCCGCTCCTACAATGAGCAGTTCTTC. Protein: CASSYGGRREARSYNEQFF.

This clone was observed a few times. V gene TRBV28 combines with J gene TRBJ1-3, with D unresolved. Germline V lookup: CDR1 MDHEN, CDR2 SYDVKM. This CDR3 contains 15 residues. The germline V and J ends were trimmed by 4 bases and 1 base, with 11 bases remaining between them. CDR3 nucleotides: TGTGCCAGCAGTTCCCGCACAGAATCTGGAAACACCATATATTTT. Its translation is CASSSRTESGNTIYF.

This rearrangement joins TRBV30 to TRBJ2-2; 7 bases map to TRBD1. The CDR3 runs to 16 residues. The trim removed 3 bases at V and 1 base at J, leaving 8 bases unmatched. CDR1 and CDR2 from the germline V gene are GTSNPN and SVGIG (reference sequence). CDR3 loop: CAWRPKRGRNTGELFF. CDR3 DNA: TGTGCCTGGAGACCGAAGAGGGGGCGGAACACCGGGGAGCTGTTTTTT.

For this clone: Other DNA sequences within the sample encode an identical CDR3. V usage is TRBV5-1 and J usage is TRBJ1-1; 7 nucleotides agree with TRBD1. V lost 0 bases, J lost 4 bases, and 3 bases stayed unmatched. The CDR3 contains 14 residues. CDR1 is SGHRS, CDR2 YFSETQ, per germline. The CDR3 bases are TGCGCCAGCAGCTTGGACAGGGGAAGCACTGAAGCTTTCTTT. Translating gives CASSLDRGSTEAFF.

In DNA form, the CDR3 reads TGTGCCAGTTGCATGGGACACACAGGAAACACCATATATTTT. It codes for CASCMGHTGNTIYF. The rearrangement joins TRBV19 to TRBJ1-3; maybe TRBD1 (6 bases). CDR1 is LNHDA, CDR2 SQIVND, per germline (reference sequence). This CDR3 comprises 14 residues. Between the trimmed V and J ends, which lost 8 bases and 4 bases, there was a span of 15 bases.

The chain couples TRBV5-1 to TRBJ2-5; 11 bases agree with TRBD2. V was clipped by 4 bases and J by 5 bases; unmatched bases: 4. CDR1 and CDR2 from the germline V gene are SGHRS and YFSETQ. The CDR3 has 14 residues. The CDR3 DNA sequence: TGCGCCAGCAGCCCTAGGACTAGCGGGGAGACCCAGTACTTC. It yields the protein CASSPRTSGETQYF.

The J gene is TRBJ2-5, the V gene TRBV28; TRBD2 matches at 9 bases. CDR1 and CDR2 (germline): MDHEN, SYDVKM. V lost 6 bases, J lost 6 bases, and 14 bases stayed unmatched. The CDR3 runs to 16 residues. CDR3 coding DNA: TGTGCCAGCAGCCACCAAAAGAGCGGGGGGTGGCAGACCCAGTACTTC. Protein: CASSHQKSGGWQTQYF.

V gene TRBV19 combines with J gene TRBJ1-5; D gene unclear. The CDR3 spans 14 residues. The germline gives CDR1 LNHDA, CDR2 SQIVND (reference sequence). Trimming shortened V by 7 bases and J by 1 base, and 11 bases separated the two germline ends. CDR3 loop: CASTDITSNQPQHF. The CDR3 DNA follows: TGTGCCAGTACAGACATAACCAGCAATCAGCCCCAGCATTTT.